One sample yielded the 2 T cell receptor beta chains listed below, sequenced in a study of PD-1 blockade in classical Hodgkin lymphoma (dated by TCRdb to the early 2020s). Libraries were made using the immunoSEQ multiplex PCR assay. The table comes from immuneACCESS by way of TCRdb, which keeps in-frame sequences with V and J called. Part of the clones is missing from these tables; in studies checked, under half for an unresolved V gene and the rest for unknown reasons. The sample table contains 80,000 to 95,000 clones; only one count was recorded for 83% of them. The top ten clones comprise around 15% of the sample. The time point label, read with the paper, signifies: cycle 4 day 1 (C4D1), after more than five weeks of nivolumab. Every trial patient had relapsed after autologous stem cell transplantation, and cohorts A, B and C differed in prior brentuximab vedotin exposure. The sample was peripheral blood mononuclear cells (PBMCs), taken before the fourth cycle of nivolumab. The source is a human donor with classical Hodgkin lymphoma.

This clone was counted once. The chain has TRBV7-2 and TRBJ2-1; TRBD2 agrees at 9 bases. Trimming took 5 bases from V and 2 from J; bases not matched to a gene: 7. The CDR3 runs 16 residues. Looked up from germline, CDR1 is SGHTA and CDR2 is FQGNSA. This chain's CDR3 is CASSPLAGAAYNEQFF. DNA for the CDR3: TGTGCCAGCAGCCCCTTAGCGGGAGCGGCCTACAATGAGCAGTTCTTC.

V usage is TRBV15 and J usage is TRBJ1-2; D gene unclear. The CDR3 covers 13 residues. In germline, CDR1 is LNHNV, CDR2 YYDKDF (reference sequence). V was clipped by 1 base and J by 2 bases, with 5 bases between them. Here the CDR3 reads CATSRGGNYGYTF. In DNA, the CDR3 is TGTGCCACCAGCAGAGGTGGAAACTATGGCTACACCTTC.